Each of the 18 T cell receptor beta chains below was sequenced from the same sample in a study of patients and donors after allogeneic stem cell transplantation. TCRdb used MiXCR to reprocess the RT-PCR reads, holding one entry per CDR3 protein. The sample contains 920,000 or so distinct CDR3 sequences, more than 15% of which appear only once. Sequencing was performed on blood, either unsorted or a sorted T cell fraction (not recorded which). The receptors come from a human donor who was either an allogeneic HSCT recipient or a stem cell or donor lymphocyte infusion donor (not recorded which). It is not recorded whose cells these are; they may come from a transplant donor.

This clonotype was detected ten times or more. The J gene is TRBJ1-1, the V gene TRBV24-1; TRBD1 matches 7 bases. There are 16 residues in the CDR3. The V and J ends lost 8 bases and 1 base, in that order; junction bases with no gene match: 12. From germline, CDR1 is KGHDR and CDR2 SFDVKD. The CDR3 nucleotides are TGTGCCACCACATCCTCTCCCAGGGGGAAGAACACTGAAGCTTTCTTT. It translates to CATTSSPRGKNTEAFF.

V usage is TRBV20-1 and J usage is TRBJ2-7; no firm D call. CDR3 length: 13 residues. The germline gives CDR1 DFQATT, CDR2 SNEGSKA (reference sequence). V shed 5 bases and J shed 2 bases, with 13 bases lying between them. The CDR3 DNA reads TGCAGTGCTGCTGATGACCCTGCCTACGAGCAGTACTTC. Translated: CSAADDPAYEQYF.

DNA of the CDR3: TGTGCCAGCAGCGTACGATCAATACCCACAGATACGCAGTATTTT. Translating gives CASSVRSIPTDTQYF. This rearrangement joins TRBV11-2 to TRBJ2-3; no definite D call. This CDR3 is built from 15 residues. Germline-derived CDR1 and CDR2 are SGHAT and FQNNGV. Deletions cut 5 bases from V and 2 bases from J, with 14 bases between.

The chain employs TRBV24-1 and TRBJ2-3, with D possibly being TRBD2 (6 bases). The CDR3 is 15 amino acids. Germline assignment: CDR1 KGHDR and CDR2 SFDVKD. V lost 3 bases and J lost 5, with 14 bases in between. DNA for the CDR3: TGTGCCACCAGTGATGTTAGCGGAGCGGGAGATACGCAGTATTTT. It specifies CATSDVSGAGDTQYF.

This clonotype was observed a handful of times. This chain joins TRBV12-3 or TRBV12-4 and TRBJ2-7; D is unclear. This CDR3 has 15 residues. Between the trimmed V and J ends, which lost 6 bases and 0 bases, there was a span of 15 bases. Written as DNA, the CDR3 is TGTGCCAGCAGCCCTTGGGGTCTGAGCTCCTACGAGCAGTACTTC. Protein sequence: CASSPWGLSSYEQYF.

The chain combines TRBV5-1 with TRBJ2-5, with D possibly TRBD1 on 7 matching bases. Germline V gene lookup returns CDR1 SGHRS and CDR2 YFSETQ. The V and J ends lost 4 bases and 4 bases respectively, with 14 bases between them. The CDR3 covers 14 residues. The CDR3 sequence is CASSAGGTGETQYF. CDR3 sequence (DNA): TGCGCCAGCAGCGCAGGGGGGACGGGAGAGACCCAGTACTTC.

This chain joins TRBV5-1 and TRBJ2-1; D call uncertain. V was cut by 1 base and J by 9 bases, with 5 bases left in between. The CDR3 covers 11 residues. Looked up from germline, CDR1 is SGHRS and CDR2 is YFSETQ. The DNA of the CDR3 is TGCGCCAGCAGCTTGCGTACTGAGCAGTTCTTC. It encodes CASSLRTEQFF.

This clonotype was seen repeatedly, ten times or more. The chain combines TRBV7-6 with TRBJ1-5; D is unresolved. V was clipped by 6 bases and J by 3 bases, with 6 bases between them. The germline gives CDR1 SGHVS, CDR2 FNYEAQ. The CDR3 is made up of 12 amino acids. CDR3 bases: TGTGCCAGCAGTCCCCTCAATCAGCCCCAGCATTTT. Translated, it gives CASSPLNQPQHF.

Worth noting for this clonotype: Because the CDR3 is missing its conserved closing phenylalanine or tryptophan, this is likely a read error. The rearrangement links TRBV7-9 to TRBJ2-5; D not resolved. The CDR3 is 15 amino acids. Trimming removed 5 bases at V and 0 bases at J, with 13 bases between. CDR1 and CDR2 (germline): SEHNR, FQNEAQ (reference sequence). This CDR3 is CASSRHQKYQETQYL. The CDR3 DNA reads as TGTGCCAGCAGCCGTCACCAGAAATACCAAGAGACCCAGTACTTG.

This chain uses TRBV9 with TRBJ2-2; TRBD1 matches 7 bases. The CDR3 runs to 15 residues. The germline V gene encodes CDR1 SGDLS and CDR2 YYNGEE. J lost 5 bases, V lost 3 bases, and 7 bases had no gene match. DNA for the CDR3: TGTGCCAGCAGCGCCGAAGGGACAGCAACCGGGGAGCTGTTTTTT. Residues: CASSAEGTATGELFF.

There are a few counts of this clonotype. This rearrangement joins TRBV7-9 to TRBJ2-4; D not resolved. Trimming removed 8 bases at V and 0 bases at J, with 8 bases between. This CDR3 is 13 amino acids long. Germline CDR1 is SEHNR and CDR2 is FQNEAQ (reference sequence). CDR3 nucleotide sequence: TGTGCCAGCCATACAGCAGCCAAAAACATTCAGTACTTC. As protein: CASHTAAKNIQYF.

This clonotype was seen a few times. J is TRBJ2-7 and V is TRBV7-9; either TRBD1 or TRBD2 may fit D (5 bases each). Germline CDR1 is SEHNR and CDR2 is FQNEAQ (reference sequence). With 5 bases removed from V and 7 bases from J, the gap between germline ends came to 18 bases. This CDR3 region has 14 residues. The CDR3 here is CASSLGPGWQEQYF. The CDR3, as DNA: TGTGCCAGCAGCCTGGGGCCGGGATGGCAGGAGCAGTACTTC.

This chain uses TRBV5-6 with TRBJ1-1; TRBD1 is a possible D gene (5 bases). The CDR3 loop spans 16 amino acids. Per the germline V gene, CDR1 is SGHDT and CDR2 is YYEEEE. With 10 bases removed from V and 1 base from J, the gap between germline ends came to 23 bases. The CDR3 protein is CAGRSRGSGPNTEAFF. The CDR3 coding sequence is TGTGCCGGCCGATCGAGGGGTTCCGGGCCGAACACTGAAGCTTTCTTT.

In its sample, this clonotype was seen a few times. The gene calls are TRBV30 and TRBJ1-2; D gene uncertain. The CDR3 is 12 amino acids. Deletions cut 4 bases from V and 8 bases from J, with 14 bases between. The germline CDR1 and CDR2 sequences are GTSNPN and SVGIG (reference sequence). In nucleotides, the CDR3 is TGTGCCTGGAACCGGGTCCCAGAAGGCTACACCTTC. Amino acid sequence: CAWNRVPEGYTF.

This chain connects TRBV15 to TRBJ2-5, with TRBD1 matching over 7 bases. The CDR3 length is 15 residues. Germline CDR1 LNHNV, CDR2 YYDKDF (reference sequence). V trimming: 1 base; J trimming: 5 bases; junction bases outside the gene matches: 7. Here the CDR3 DNA reads TGTGCCACCAGCAGAGCCCGACAGGGAAGGGAGACCCAGTACTTC. It yields the protein CATSRARQGRETQYF.

The rearrangement uses TRBV20-1 and TRBJ2-3; D remains ambiguous. Germline loops: CDR1 DFQATT, CDR2 SNEGSKA (reference sequence). This CDR3 region has 15 residues. Trimming left V 6 bases short and J 1 base short, with 17 bases between. As DNA, the CDR3 is TGCAGTGCCCGCCCAGACTGGGTAGGCACAGATACGCAGTATTTT. Protein sequence: CSARPDWVGTDTQYF.

The chain employs TRBV5-8 and TRBJ2-1, with unresolved D. Per germline, CDR1 SGHTS and CDR2 YDEGEE. This CDR3 contains 14 residues. V was clipped by 5 bases and J by 5 bases, with 14 bases between them. The CDR3 DNA is TGTGCCAGCAGAAGAGGCATCCAGGACAATGAGCAGTTCTTC. This sequence encodes CASRRGIQDNEQFF.

A few counts support this clonotype. The chain employs TRBV20-1 and TRBJ2-7; 7 bases match TRBD2. The CDR3 is 18 amino acids. Germline V CDR1 and CDR2: DFQATT, SNEGSKA (reference sequence). V trimming: 0 bases; J trimming: 2 bases; junction bases outside the gene matches: 16. The DNA for the CDR3 is TGCAGTGCTAGAGAAGGCCAGGAGCTAGCGGTGGGAACCTACGAGCAGTACTTC. This gives the protein CSAREGQELAVGTYEQYF.